The 20 T cell receptor beta chains given below trace back to one sample, sequenced in a study of technical replicates of blood from a handful of donors. Here immunoSEQ multiplex PCR was the method, and the copy in TCRdb shows in-frame clones only, minus some. This sample has some 60,000 clones, with approximately 89% found just once. Sequencing was done on a sample of PBMCs. The origin of the receptors is a human donor in good health. Some clones in this sample may be carry-over from other donors' samples.

Written as DNA, the CDR3 is TGTGCCTGGAGCGCAGGGGTTTTGGGGAAGCTGTTTTTT. The encoded protein is CAWSAGVLGKLFF. The V and J genes are TRBV30 and TRBJ2-2; perhaps TRBD1 as D (6 bases). Germline V gene sequence: CDR1 GTSNPN, CDR2 SVGIG (reference sequence). The length of the CDR3 is 13 residues. Trimming left V 3 bases short and J 12 bases short, with 17 bases between.

This chain uses TRBV18 with TRBJ1-2; 10 bases line up with TRBD1. Germline loops: CDR1 KGHSH, CDR2 LQKENI. Trimming at V came to 3 bases and at J to 6 bases, leaving 1 base not matched to a gene. There are 13 residues in the CDR3. As DNA, the CDR3 is TGTGCCAGCTCACCGGGACAGGGGAATGGCTACACCTTC. Translation gives CASSPGQGNGYTF.

This clone was recorded a few times. The chain carries TRBV7-9 and TRBJ2-7; 8 nucleotides match TRBD2. This CDR3 spans 13 amino acids. V shed 1 base and J 4 bases; nucleotides not matched to a gene: 0. CDR1 is SEHNR and CDR2 is FQNEAQ in the germline V gene (reference sequence). CDR3 nucleotide sequence: TGTGCCAGCAGCTTAGGCGGGAGGTACGAGCAGTACTTC. Translation: CASSLGGRYEQYF.

V usage is TRBV6-6 and J usage is TRBJ1-1; D gene uncertain. Germline values: CDR1 MNHNY, CDR2 SVGAGI (reference sequence). Trimming pared 6 bases from V and 5 bases from J, leaving 7 bases between. The CDR3 has 11 amino acids. For the CDR3, the DNA is TGTGCCAGCAGCGTCGGTACTGAAGCTTTCTTT. It codes for CASSVGTEAFF.

The chain employs TRBV5-8 and TRBJ2-7; D uncertain. Trimming pared 2 bases from V and 4 bases from J, leaving 7 bases between. CDR1 and CDR2 from the germline V gene are SGHTS and YDEGEE. CDR3 length: 12 residues. The DNA of the CDR3 is TGTGCCAGCAGCTTCGTAACTTACGAGCAGTACTTC. It specifies CASSFVTYEQYF. The whole variable domain, remainder taken from reference TRBV5-8 and TRBJ2-7, is EAGVTQSPTHLIKTRGQQATLRCSPISGHTSVYWYQQALGLGLQFLLWYDEGEERNRGNFPPRFSGRQFPNYSSELNVNALELEDSALYLCASSFVTYEQYFGPGTRLTVT.

The rearrangement joins TRBV7-2 to TRBJ1-2, with a possible D match to TRBD1 (5 bases). The CDR3 is made up of 15 amino acids. V shed 4 bases and J shed 4 bases, with 16 bases lying between them. The germline V gene has CDR1 SGHTA and CDR2 FQGNSA. The CDR3 region is CASSSGGGNGYGYTF. Here the CDR3 DNA reads TGTGCCAGCAGCTCGGGGGGAGGGAATGGCTATGGCTACACCTTC.

J is TRBJ2-6 and V is TRBV4-3; TRBD2 is a possible D gene (5 bases). CDR1 is LGHNA, CDR2 YSLEER, per germline. CDR3 length: 15 amino acids. Between the trimmed V and J ends, which lost 8 bases and 2 bases, there was a span of 13 bases. The CDR3 bases are TGCGCCAGCGGTACTTTGAGGGCTGGGGCCAACGTCCTGACTTTC. Translating gives CASGTLRAGANVLTF.

In nucleotides, the CDR3 is TGTGCCAGCAGCCTGTCGTGGTCAGGGAGCAATCAGCCCCAGCATTTT. This codes for CASSLSWSGSNQPQHF. The V call is TRBV5-6, the J call TRBJ1-5; the D gene is possibly TRBD1 (5 bases). The CDR3 covers 16 residues. The V and J ends lost 4 bases and 1 base respectively, with 15 bases between them. Germline V gives CDR1 SGHDT, CDR2 YYEEEE.

This clone was recorded a few times. The chain links TRBV9 to TRBJ1-4; 7 bases agree with TRBD1. The length of the CDR3 is 14 residues. J lost 7 bases, V lost 4 bases, and 7 bases had no gene match. Per the germline V gene, CDR1 is SGDLS and CDR2 is YYNGEE. In nucleotides, the CDR3 is TGTGCCAGCAGCACACCAGGGGGTACTGAAAAACTGTTTTTT. Amino acids: CASSTPGGTEKLFF.

This chain uses TRBV7-8 with TRBJ1-2, with TRBD1 matching 7 bases. Trimming took 4 bases from V and 6 from J; bases not matched to a gene: 8. The CDR3 spans 14 residues. The germline V gene encodes CDR1 SGHVS and CDR2 FQNEAQ. CDR3: CASSSSPQGDGYTF. CDR3 bases: TGTGCCAGCAGCTCCTCACCTCAGGGGGATGGCTACACCTTC.

This clone was counted once. CDR3 nucleotide sequence: TGTGCCAGCAGTGGACTAGGACACTTAAGCTCCTACAATGAGCAGTTCTTC. It encodes CASSGLGHLSSYNEQFF. The V gene is TRBV25-1, the J gene TRBJ2-1; the D gene is possibly TRBD2 (6 bases). In germline, CDR1 is MGHDK, CDR2 SYGVNS. V was shortened by 4 bases and J by 0 bases, with 16 bases between the two germline ends. The CDR3 is made up of 17 amino acids. Looking up the rest from reference TRBV25-1 and TRBJ2-1 gives the full variable domain: EADIYQTPRYLVIGTGKKITLECSQTMGHDKMYWYQQDPGMELHLIHYSYGVNSTEKGDLSSESTVSRIRTEHFPLTLESARPSHTSQYLCASSGLGHLSSYNEQFFGPGTRLTVL.

V and J are TRBV11-2 and TRBJ2-7, with D perhaps matching TRBD1 (6 bases). Germline V gives CDR1 SGHAT, CDR2 FQNNGV. V was pared by 3 bases and J by 11 bases, with 20 bases between. The CDR3 is made up of 14 amino acids. CDR3 bases: TGTGCCAGCAGCTTCTCAAACCTAAGACAGGATGAGTACTTC. Translating it yields CASSFSNLRQDEYF.

This clone has just a few counts. The V gene is TRBV29-1, the J gene TRBJ1-1; D gene unclear. V lost 7 bases, J lost 5 bases, and 20 bases lay in between. The CDR3 extends over 14 amino acids. Germline V gene sequence: CDR1 SQVTM, CDR2 ANQGSEA. The CDR3 here is CSGHRPGKETEAFF. CDR3 coding DNA: TGCAGCGGCCATCGACCGGGGAAGGAGACTGAAGCTTTCTTT.

The CDR3 spells CASSYGASLWEPQHF. In DNA form, the CDR3 reads TGTGCCAGCAGTTATGGGGCCTCTTTGTGGGAGCCCCAGCATTTT. The chain recombines TRBV6-6 with TRBJ1-5; D is possibly TRBD1 (5 bases). The germline gives CDR1 MNHNY, CDR2 SVGAGI (reference sequence). The V and J ends lost 3 bases and 8 bases respectively, with 17 bases between them. The CDR3 is 15 residues long.

The chain has TRBV30 and TRBJ1-6; a possible D gene is TRBD1 (6 bases). Germline V lookup: CDR1 GTSNPN, CDR2 SVGIG (reference sequence). Trimming took off 7 bases at V and 3 bases at J, with 19 bases between the two ends. The CDR3 contains 16 residues. The CDR3 spells CAYQGSSVYYNSPLHF. CDR3 DNA sequence: TGTGCCTACCAGGGGTCTTCCGTTTACTATAATTCACCCCTCCACTTT.

The chain links TRBV5-8 to TRBJ1-1; tentatively, D is TRBD1 (5 bases). The CDR3 is 14 residues long. CDR1 and CDR2 from the germline V gene are SGHTS and YDEGEE. V dropped 6 bases and J dropped 0 bases, with 12 bases sitting between them. The CDR3 nucleotides are TGTGCCAGCAAATTTCGACAGTTGAACACTGAAGCTTTCTTT. Translated: CASKFRQLNTEAFF.

The chain carries TRBV5-4 and TRBJ1-2; TRBD1 matches at 7 bases. After removal of 4 bases from V and 4 bases from J, the junction contained 7 bases not matched to a gene. Per germline, CDR1 SGHNT and CDR2 YYREEE (reference sequence). The length of the CDR3 is 14 residues. CDR3 bases: TGTGCCAGCAGCCAGGACAGGACCTCCTATGGCTACACCTTC. This codes for CASSQDRTSYGYTF.

CDR3 sequence: CASSLGQGLMNTEAFF. The CDR3 DNA is TGCGCCAGCAGCTTGGGACAGGGCCTCATGAACACTGAAGCTTTCTTT. The rearrangement uses TRBV5-1 and TRBJ1-1, with 7 bases aligning to TRBD1. In germline, CDR1 is SGHRS, CDR2 YFSETQ. This CDR3 has 16 residues. V lost 0 bases, J lost 0 bases, and 5 bases stayed unmatched. The complete variable domain, with remaining parts taken from reference TRBV5-1 and TRBJ1-1, reads KAGVTQTPRYLIKTRGQQVTLSCSPISGHRSVSWYQQTPGQGLQFLFEYFSETQRNKGNFPGRFSGRQFSNSRSEMNVSTLELGDSALYLCASSLGQGLMNTEAFFGQGTRLTVV.

V gene TRBV18 combines with J gene TRBJ1-5, with D unclear. The CDR3 covers 13 residues. V lost 6 bases and J lost 6, with 12 bases in between. Germline assignment: CDR1 KGHSH and CDR2 LQKENI. The CDR3 sequence: CASSESTGQPQHF. DNA of the CDR3: TGTGCCAGCTCCGAATCGACGGGTCAGCCCCAGCATTTT.

V gene TRBV4-2 combines with J gene TRBJ2-5, with TRBD1 matching over 8 bases. CDR3 size: 15 residues. Germline V gene lookup returns CDR1 LGHNA and CDR2 YNFKEQ. With V trimmed by 4 bases and J by 2 bases, 6 bases remained unmatched. The CDR3 protein is CASSPTGGLQETQYF. The DNA for the CDR3 is TGTGCCAGCAGCCCCACAGGGGGGTTACAAGAGACCCAGTACTTC.